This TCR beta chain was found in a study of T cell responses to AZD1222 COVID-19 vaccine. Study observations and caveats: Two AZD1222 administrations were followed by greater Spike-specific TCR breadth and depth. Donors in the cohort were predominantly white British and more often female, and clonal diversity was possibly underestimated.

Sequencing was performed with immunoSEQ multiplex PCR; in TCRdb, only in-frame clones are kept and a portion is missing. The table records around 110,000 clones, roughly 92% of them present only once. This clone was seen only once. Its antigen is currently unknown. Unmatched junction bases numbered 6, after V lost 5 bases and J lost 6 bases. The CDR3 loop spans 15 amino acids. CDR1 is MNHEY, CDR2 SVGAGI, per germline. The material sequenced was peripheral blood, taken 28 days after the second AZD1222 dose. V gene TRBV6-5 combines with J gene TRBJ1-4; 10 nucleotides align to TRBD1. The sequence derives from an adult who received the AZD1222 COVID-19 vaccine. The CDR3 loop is CASSPTGTGDEKLFF. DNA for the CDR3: TGTGCCAGCAGTCCAACCGGGACAGGGGATGAAAAACTGTTTTTT.